This entry lists 17 T cell receptor beta chains sequenced from one sample in a study of T cell responses to AZD1222 COVID-19 vaccine. Only in-frame clones appear in the TCRdb table, and some are missing; sequencing was by immunoSEQ multiplex PCR. The sample yields around 150,000 clones, around 90% seen once. Sequencing was performed on peripheral blood, taken 28 days after the second dose of the MenACWY control vaccine. The receptors were sampled from an adult who received the MenACWY meningococcal vaccine as a control.

The V gene is TRBV20-1, the J gene TRBJ2-5; D uncertain. V lost 2 bases and J 3 bases, leaving 4 bases between the germline ends. Per germline, CDR1 DFQATT and CDR2 SNEGSKA (reference sequence). CDR3 length: 11 residues. CDR3 amino acids: CSARLEETQYF. The CDR3 DNA reads TGCAGTGCTAGACTAGAAGAGACCCAGTACTTC.

The J gene is TRBJ1-4, the V gene TRBV5-4; D possibly corresponds to TRBD1 (5 bases). Germline CDR1 SGHNT, CDR2 YYREEE (reference sequence). Deletions cut 1 base from V and 5 bases from J, with 9 bases between. CDR3 size: 14 residues. The CDR3 bases are TGTGCCAGCAGCTTGCCAGGGTGGAATGAAAAACTGTTTTTT. Translation gives CASSLPGWNEKLFF. The complete variable domain, with remaining parts taken from reference TRBV5-4 and TRBJ1-4, reads ETGVTQSPTHLIKTRGQQVTLRCSSQSGHNTVSWYQQALGQGPQFIFQYYREEENGRGNFPPRFSGLQFPNYSSELNVNALELDDSALYLCASSLPGWNEKLFFGSGTQLSVL.

This clone has only a few counts. The chain combines TRBV6-4 with TRBJ2-2, with unresolved D. V dropped 2 bases and J dropped 7 bases, with 8 bases sitting between them. Germline CDR1 and CDR2: MRHNA and SNTAGT. The CDR3 is 13 amino acids. CDR3 residues: CASSDRDGGELFF. DNA for the CDR3: TGTGCCAGCAGTGACAGGGATGGCGGGGAGCTGTTTTTT.

V is TRBV3-1 (or the pseudogene TRBV3-2) and J is TRBJ2-5; the D gene could be TRBD1 or TRBD2 (6 bases each). Trimming pared 0 bases from V and 5 bases from J, leaving 19 bases between. The V gene's germline CDR1 is LGHDT and CDR2 YNNKEL (reference sequence). The CDR3 extends over 17 amino acids. Here the CDR3 DNA reads TGTGCCAGCAGCCAAGATCTTAAGGGGGGCGCTGGGGAGACCCAGTACTTC. It is translated as CASSQDLKGGAGETQYF.

This clone was observed a single time. This sequence joins TRBV5-4 and TRBJ2-3; TRBD1 agrees at 11 bases. J gave up 4 bases and V 4 bases, and 5 bases lay outside the gene matches. Per germline, CDR1 SGHNT and CDR2 YYREEE (reference sequence). There are 15 residues in the CDR3. In DNA, the CDR3 is TGTGCCAGCAGCGTAGGACAGGGGGCCGCAGATACGCAGTATTTT. Protein: CASSVGQGAADTQYF.

This clone has only one observation. V and J are TRBV29-1 and TRBJ2-3, with 12 bases lining up with TRBD1. CDR3 length: 19 residues. Germline V gene data show CDR1 as SQVTM and CDR2 as ANQGSEA. After removal of 2 bases from V and 1 base from J, the junction contained 13 bases not matched to a gene. The CDR3 DNA follows: TGCAGCGTTGAATACAGCCCGGGACAGGGGGCATCTGGCACAGATACGCAGTATTTT. This translates into CSVEYSPGQGASGTDTQYF.

The chain recombines TRBV5-1 with TRBJ2-1; TRBD2 might be the D (6 bases). The CDR3 covers 14 residues. CDR1 and CDR2 (germline): SGHRS, YFSETQ. The V gene lost 4 bases and the J gene lost 5 bases, with 13 bases spanning the gap. The CDR3 DNA reads as TGCGCCAGCAGCCTGCGGGACTCAAACAATGAGCAGTTCTTC. This translates into CASSLRDSNNEQFF.

J is TRBJ2-7 and V is TRBV19; 11 bases are shared with TRBD2. Trimming cost V 5 bases and J 3 bases; bases outside gene matches: 6. The CDR3 extends over 15 amino acids. Germline CDR1 and CDR2: LNHDA and SQIVND (reference sequence). Here the CDR3 reads CASSVLAGEHYEQYF. The CDR3 DNA reads TGTGCCAGTAGTGTACTAGCGGGAGAGCACTACGAGCAGTACTTC.

The rearrangement joins TRBV28 to TRBJ1-4; D might be TRBD1 (5 bases). The germline CDR1 and CDR2 sequences are MDHEN and SYDVKM. The CDR3 length is 14 residues. V was cut by 5 bases and J by 4 bases, with 11 bases left in between. The DNA of the CDR3 is TGTGCCAGCAGTCCGCCGGGACGTAATGAAAAACTGTTTTTT. Its translation is CASSPPGRNEKLFF. The variable domain in full, completed from reference TRBV28 and TRBJ1-4, reads DVKVTQSSRYLVKRTGEKVFLECVQDMDHENMFWYRQDPGLGLRLIYFSYDVKMKEKGDIPEGYSVSREKKERFSLILESASTNQTSMYLCASSPPGRNEKLFFGSGTQLSVL.

V and J are TRBV24-1 and TRBJ2-1; 8 positions agree with TRBD2. The germline V gene has CDR1 KGHDR and CDR2 SFDVKD. CDR3 size: 16 residues. V gave up 4 bases and J gave up 5 bases; unmatched junction bases: 9. The CDR3 region is CATSDPAPGGHNEQFF. CDR3 nucleotides: TGTGCCACCAGTGACCCGGCCCCGGGAGGGCACAATGAGCAGTTCTTC.

The rearrangement joins TRBV6-6 to TRBJ2-2, with 7 bases matching TRBD1. The CDR3 length is 13 residues. Per germline, CDR1 MNHNY and CDR2 SVGAGI (reference sequence). V was clipped by 6 bases and J by 12 bases; unmatched bases: 10. In nucleotides, the CDR3 is TGTGCCAGCAGGTCAACAGGGGATTCGAAGCTGTTTTTT. Its translation is CASRSTGDSKLFF.

The chain recombines TRBV29-1 with TRBJ2-3; D might be TRBD2 (7 bases). Germline CDR1 reads SQVTM; CDR2 reads ANQGSEA. CDR3 size: 16 residues. V shed 2 bases and J shed 5 bases, with 20 bases lying between them. The CDR3 sequence is CSVERSGGHTGDTQYF. The DNA for the CDR3 is TGCAGCGTTGAAAGATCCGGGGGGCACACGGGAGATACGCAGTATTTT.

This chain joins TRBV5-4 and TRBJ2-3; 9 nucleotides line up with TRBD2. V lost 4 bases to trimming and J lost 4 bases; unmatched junction nucleotides: 10. Looked up from germline, CDR1 is SGHNT and CDR2 is YYREEE (reference sequence). The CDR3 runs 16 residues. CDR3 sequence (DNA): TGTGCCAGCAGCCTGTTAGCGGGAGCGAGGGCAGATACGCAGTATTTT. It specifies CASSLLAGARADTQYF.

The chain is built from TRBV4-3 and TRBJ2-2; possibly TRBD2 for D (6 bases). The CDR3 length is 15 residues. Per germline, CDR1 LGHNA and CDR2 YSLEER. The V end was cut by 1 base, the J end by 8 bases, with 14 bases between. CDR3: CASSQAQGGYGELFF. CDR3 nucleotides: TGCGCCAGCAGCCAAGCGCAGGGAGGATATGGGGAGCTGTTTTTT.

The chain joins TRBV19 to TRBJ1-1; tentatively, D is TRBD1 (5 bases). Germline CDR1 is LNHDA and CDR2 is SQIVND (reference sequence). The CDR3 has 16 amino acids. Trimming shortened V by 2 bases and J by 1 base, and 14 bases separated the two germline ends. CDR3 nucleotides: TGTGCCAGTAGTATATTCGGGGGTTTGGGGAACACTGAAGCTTTCTTT. Translated, it gives CASSIFGGLGNTEAFF. The full variable domain, with the rest looked up from reference TRBV19 and TRBJ1-1, is DGGITQSPKYLFRKEGQNVTLSCEQNLNHDAMYWYRQDPGQGLRLIYYSQIVNDFQKGDIAEGYSVSREKKESFPLTVTSAQKNPTAFYLCASSIFGGLGNTEAFFGQGTRLTVV.

The genes are TRBV28 and TRBJ1-2, with D unresolved. Looked up from germline, CDR1 is MDHEN and CDR2 is SYDVKM. V was trimmed by 5 bases and J by 5 bases, leaving 6 bases between them. This CDR3 has 11 amino acids. The CDR3 DNA follows: TGTGCCAGCAGTCAAACATATGGCTACACCTTC. Amino acid sequence: CASSQTYGYTF.

The rearrangement uses TRBV2 and TRBJ2-7; 7 bases line up with TRBD1. Germline V gene lookup returns CDR1 SNHLY and CDR2 FYNNEI. The CDR3 has 16 amino acids. V shed 2 bases and J 5 bases; nucleotides not matched to a gene: 12. CDR3 nucleotide sequence: TGTGCCAGCAGTGAATTTTCGACAGGGAACTCGAACGAGCAGTACTTC. It translates to CASSEFSTGNSNEQYF.